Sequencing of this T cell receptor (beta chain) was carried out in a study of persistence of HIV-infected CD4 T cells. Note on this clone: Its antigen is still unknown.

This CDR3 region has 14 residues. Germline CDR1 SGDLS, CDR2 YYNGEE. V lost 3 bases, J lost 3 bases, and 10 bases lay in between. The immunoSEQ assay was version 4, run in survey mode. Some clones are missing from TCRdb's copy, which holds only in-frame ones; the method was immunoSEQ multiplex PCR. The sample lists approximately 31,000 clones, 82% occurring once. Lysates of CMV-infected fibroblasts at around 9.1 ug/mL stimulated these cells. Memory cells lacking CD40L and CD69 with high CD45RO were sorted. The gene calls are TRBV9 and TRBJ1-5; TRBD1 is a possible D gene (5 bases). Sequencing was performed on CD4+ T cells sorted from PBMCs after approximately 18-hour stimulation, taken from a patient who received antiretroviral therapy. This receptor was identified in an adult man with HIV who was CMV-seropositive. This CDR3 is CASSDGQYNQPQHF. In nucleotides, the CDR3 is TGTGCCAGCAGCGACGGACAATACAATCAGCCCCAGCATTTT.